The 20 T cell receptor beta chains in this list originate from one sample, sequenced in a study of T-cell memory formation after mild COVID-19. TCRdb reanalysed the 5' RACE reads using MiXCR and keeps one entry per CDR3 protein. The sample contains about 350,000 distinct CDR3 sequences, roughly 15% of which appear only once. Input material: PBMCs or a T cell subset sorted from them (not recorded which). The receptors originated from a young man who had mild COVID-19 (a few samples of this study predate the infection). Cell type and time point are not known.

The CDR3 is CASSLGNRSFLAKNIQYF. The CDR3 nucleotides are TGTGCCAGCAGCTTGGGGAACAGGAGTTTTTTGGCCAAAAACATTCAGTACTTC. The V and J genes are TRBV7-9 and TRBJ2-4, with D maybe TRBD1 (5 bases). Trimming cost V 3 bases and J 1 base, with 19 bases left between them. Germline loops: CDR1 SEHNR, CDR2 FQNEAQ (reference sequence). The length of the CDR3 is 18 residues. The full variable domain, in which reference TRBV7-9 and TRBJ2-4 provide the parts outside the CDR3, is DTGVSQNPRHKITKRGQNVTFRCDPISEHNRLYWYRQTLGQGPEFLTYFQNEAQLEKSRLLSDRFSAERPKGSFSTLEIQRTEQGDSAMYLCASSLGNRSFLAKNIQYFGAGTRLSVL.

The chain carries TRBV4-1 and TRBJ2-3; D could derive from TRBD1 or TRBD2 (5 bases each). Germline V gene data show CDR1 as MGHRA and CDR2 as YSYEKL. With 2 bases removed from V and 6 bases from J, the gap between germline ends came to 21 bases. The CDR3 contains 17 residues. As DNA, the CDR3 is TGCGCCAGCAGCCAAAAACAGAGGGGACCTAATTGGGATACGCAGTATTTT. Its translation: CASSQKQRGPNWDTQYF.

At least ten counts were recorded for this clonotype. The chain uses TRBV6-6 and TRBJ1-1; 8 nucleotides match TRBD1. Germline V gene data show CDR1 as MNHNY and CDR2 as SVGAGI (reference sequence). This CDR3 is 13 amino acids long. Trimming at V came to 2 bases and at J to 8 bases, leaving 4 bases not matched to a gene. The CDR3 here is CASSYQGAWEAFF. The CDR3 region has the DNA TGTGCCAGCAGTTACCAGGGGGCTTGGGAAGCTTTCTTT.

In this sample, this clonotype is medium-sized. The J gene is TRBJ2-7, the V gene TRBV6-2 or TRBV6-3, with D tentatively TRBD1 or TRBD2 (6 bases each). Looked up from germline, CDR1 is MNHEY and CDR2 is SVGEGT. V lost 7 bases to trimming and J lost 4 bases, with 11 bases between them. The CDR3 length is 12 residues. CDR3 in DNA: TGTGCCAGCATCGGGGGCGAATACGAGCAGTACTTC. It codes for CASIGGEYEQYF.

The table lists this clonotype with many counts. In DNA form, the CDR3 reads TGTGCCAGCACCCAGGCGAATACGCAGTATTTT. Translation: CASTQANTQYF. The V and J genes are TRBV12-3 or TRBV12-4 and TRBJ2-3; D gene ambiguous. The CDR3 sequence is 11 residues long. V shed 7 bases and J shed 7 bases, with 9 bases lying between them.

This clonotype was picked up a small number of times. The rearrangement links TRBV4-3 to TRBJ1-1, with D maybe TRBD1 (6 bases). Trimming removed 1 base at V and 0 bases at J, with 18 bases between. This CDR3 has 18 amino acids. Germline V gene data show CDR1 as LGHNA and CDR2 as YSLEER. The CDR3 DNA reads TGCGCCAGCAGCCAAGTCGCCGGCACAGGGCGGATGAACACTGAAGCTTTCTTT. Translation: CASSQVAGTGRMNTEAFF.

This rearrangement joins TRBV9 to TRBJ2-5; D is perhaps TRBD1 (5 bases). The ends were cut back, 4 bases at V and 5 bases at J, with 21 bases in the middle. Germline V gene sequence: CDR1 SGDLS, CDR2 YYNGEE. The length of the CDR3 is 16 residues. CDR3 region: CASSSRKAGLMETQYF. CDR3 DNA sequence: TGTGCCAGCAGCTCGCGAAAGGCAGGGCTTATGGAGACCCAGTACTTC.

The chain employs TRBV7-2 and TRBJ2-3, with D unresolved. V was cut by 5 bases and J by 5 bases, with 14 bases left in between. The V gene's germline CDR1 is SGHTA and CDR2 FQGNSA. The CDR3 loop spans 14 amino acids. The CDR3, as DNA: TGTGCCAGCAGCCCCCGCCACAGCGAAGATACGCAGTATTTT. It codes for CASSPRHSEDTQYF.

This chain connects TRBV11-2 to TRBJ1-2, with 12 bases matching TRBD1. The CDR3 runs to 15 residues. V lost 2 bases to trimming and J lost 8 bases; unmatched junction nucleotides: 6. The germline CDR1 and CDR2 sequences are SGHAT and FQNNGV. CDR3 DNA sequence: TGTGCCAGCAGCTTATATGGGACAGGGGGCTTGGGCTACACCTTC. The encoded protein is CASSLYGTGGLGYTF.

This clonotype was recorded a few times. The chain is built from TRBV20-1 and TRBJ1-4; D unclear. V shed 0 bases and J shed 9 bases, with 14 bases lying between them. This CDR3 has 14 amino acids. The germline V gene encodes CDR1 DFQATT and CDR2 SNEGSKA (reference sequence). This CDR3 is CSARDGGLSKKLFF. CDR3 in DNA: TGCAGTGCTAGAGATGGAGGACTCTCGAAAAAACTGTTTTTT.

This clonotype was seen at least ten times. The chain employs TRBV7-8 and TRBJ2-5; 8 nucleotides align to TRBD2. Trimming cost V 4 bases and J 5 bases; bases outside gene matches: 12. Germline-derived CDR1 and CDR2 are SGHVS and FQNEAQ. This CDR3 contains 16 residues. In DNA, the CDR3 is TGTGCCAGCAGCTGGGAGCCGGGACGCGGGGGGGAGACCCAGTACTTC. This translates into CASSWEPGRGGETQYF.

This clonotype was counted a few times. The gene calls are TRBV9 and TRBJ2-3, with 11 bases matching TRBD2. CDR1 is SGDLS and CDR2 is YYNGEE in the germline V gene. The V segment lost 3 bases and the J segment 8 bases; nucleotides outside the gene matches: 8. This CDR3 has 15 amino acids. DNA for the CDR3: TGTGCCAGCAGCGCTAGCGGGGGGCCAAGTAGTACGCAGTATTTT. Translation: CASSASGGPSSTQYF. Complete variable domain (other parts from reference TRBV9 and TRBJ2-3): DSGVTQTPKHLITATGQRVTLRCSPRSGDLSVYWYQQSLDQGLQFLIQYYNGEERAKGNILERFSAQQFPDLHSELNLSSLELGDSALYFCASSASGGPSSTQYFGPGTRLTVL.

As regards this clonotype: The junction does not match germline at one end; this may be a read error. V gene TRBV24-1 combines with J gene TRBJ1-5; no definite D call. The CDR3 spans 17 residues. Germline loops: CDR1 KGHDR, CDR2 SFDVKD. The DNA for the CDR3 is TGTGCCACCAGTGGGAGTAAGGGCGTCCATAGCAATCATCCCCAGCATTTT. Translation: CATSGSKGVHSNHPQHF.

This clonotype has just a few counts. The V call is TRBV5-1, the J call TRBJ2-1; tentative D call: TRBD2 (7 bases). V was shortened by 5 bases and J by 4 bases, with 19 bases between the two germline ends. The CDR3 has 16 amino acids. Germline CDR1 SGHRS, CDR2 YFSETQ. CDR3 DNA: TGCGCCAGCAGTGGGGAGGGGGGGGCCGGATACAATGAGCAGTTCTTC. Its protein is CASSGEGGAGYNEQFF.

This clonotype has a handful of counts. This chain connects TRBV5-7 to TRBJ2-5; D is undetermined. TRBV5-7 is identified as an open reading frame with a role that is uncertain. CDR3 size: 15 residues. The V end lost 2 bases, the J end lost 4 bases, and 15 bases lay between the germline ends. The DNA for the CDR3 is TGTGCCAGCAGCTTTCGATTCGCAGGAGCAGAGACCCAGTACTTC. This translates into CASSFRFAGAETQYF.

The gene calls are TRBV6-5 and TRBJ1-2, with D unclear. V was trimmed by 0 bases and J by 1 base, leaving 3 bases between them. CDR3 size: 13 residues. Germline CDR1 MNHEY, CDR2 SVGAGI. CDR3 residues: CASSYSDNYGYTF. The CDR3 nucleotides are TGTGCCAGCAGTTACTCGGATAACTATGGCTACACCTTC.

This clonotype was recorded many times. V gene TRBV5-1 combines with J gene TRBJ2-1; maybe TRBD2 (6 bases). This CDR3 comprises 15 residues. Germline loops: CDR1 SGHRS, CDR2 YFSETQ. V shed 0 bases and J shed 10 bases, with 17 bases lying between them. The CDR3 protein is CASSLGVSGGREQFF. CDR3 in DNA: TGCGCCAGCAGCTTGGGTGTCTCCGGGGGACGGGAGCAGTTCTTC. Full variable domain (missing parts from reference TRBV5-1 and TRBJ2-1): KAGVTQTPRYLIKTRGQQVTLSCSPISGHRSVSWYQQTPGQGLQFLFEYFSETQRNKGNFPGRFSGRQFSNSRSEMNVSTLELGDSALYLCASSLGVSGGREQFFGPGTRLTVL.

At least ten counts were recorded for this clonotype. The chain uses TRBV20-1 and TRBJ2-7, with 12 bases identical to TRBD2. CDR3 length equals 16 residues. Germline-derived CDR1 and CDR2 are DFQATT and SNEGSKA (reference sequence). Germline trimming cut 5 bases from V and 0 bases from J; bases unmatched to any gene: 8. The CDR3 loop is CSARPRLAGASYEQYV. CDR3 nucleotides: TGCAGTGCTCGTCCACGACTAGCGGGGGCCTCCTACGAGCAGTACGTC.

This clonotype has more than one count but fewer than ten. The V and J genes are TRBV6-2 or TRBV6-3 and TRBJ2-2, with 7 bases matching TRBD2. J was trimmed by 1 base and V by 5 bases; bases with no gene match: 7. The germline V gene encodes CDR1 MNHEY and CDR2 SVGEGT. There are 16 residues in the CDR3. The CDR3 DNA reads as TGTGCCAGCAGTCCGACCCCGGGGGGGAACACCGGGGAGCTGTTTTTT. Its translation is CASSPTPGGNTGELFF.

This clonotype occurred a few times. The chain couples TRBV6-5 to TRBJ2-3; TRBD2 matches 8 bases. The CDR3 has 18 residues. Trimming removed 0 bases from V and 2 bases from J; junction bases left unmatched: 10. Germline CDR1 is MNHEY and CDR2 is SVGAGI. This chain's CDR3 is CASSYSILAGPHTDTQYF. The DNA for the CDR3 is TGTGCCAGCAGTTACTCGATTCTAGCGGGCCCTCACACAGATACGCAGTATTTT.